The clone carrying this T cell receptor (beta chain) was found a few times. As yet, its antigen is unknown. Germline lookup yields CDR1 MNHEY and CDR2 SVGAGI. This CDR3 has 12 residues. The V gene lost 5 bases and the J gene lost 8 bases, with 7 bases spanning the gap. The sample comes from a study of shared clonotypes between healthy human individuals. Study results and limitations: Naive subsets, compared against memory subsets, generally had larger estimated richness values. It was only blood that was sampled, and tissue repertoires likely differ. Non-shared clonotypes had lower generation probabilities than those shared by all four donors.

Some clones are missing from TCRdb's copy, which holds only in-frame ones; the method was immunoSEQ multiplex PCR. The sample holds roughly 2 million clones, approximately 96% seen once. This sequence joins TRBV6-5 and TRBJ1-6; D call uncertain. The TCR sequence derives from a man aged 18 to 35 in good health. Sequencing used naive CD4+ T cells sorted from blood. Subset denoted: CD45RA+ positively selected. CDR3 sequence reads: CASSALYSPLHF. CDR3 sequence (DNA): TGTGCCAGCAGTGCTTTATATTCACCCCTCCACTTT.